These 2 T cell receptor beta chains were sequenced from one sample in a study of T cells in Graves' hyperthyroidism and ophthalmopathy. Researchers amplified the TCR beta CDR3 regions from RNA transcripts. The TCR CDR3 first-round RT-PCR relied on the HTBI primer set. From the multiplex PCR reads, TCRdb called clonotypes with MiXCR, one entry per CDR3 protein. The table lists over 250,000 distinct CDR3 sequences, approximately 17% of them singletons. The sequenced material came from blood. These receptors all come from a woman between 55 and 75 years old with Graves' ophthalmopathy.

This clonotype was seen ten or more times. The CDR3 region is CASSSREPGELFF. Written as DNA, the CDR3 is TGTGCCAGCAGCTCGAGGGAGCCCGGGGAGCTGTTTTTT. The rearrangement joins TRBV11-2 to TRBJ2-2; TRBD2 might be the D (5 bases). V gave up 4 bases and J gave up 6 bases, with 9 bases separating them. The CDR3 is made up of 13 amino acids. Germline values: CDR1 SGHAT, CDR2 FQNNGV.

The chain links TRBV30 to TRBJ2-3; D is unresolved. The CDR3 contains 14 residues. CDR1 GTSNPN and CDR2 SVGIG come from the germline V gene (reference sequence). Trimming cost V 2 bases and J 0 bases, with 9 bases left between them. CDR3 sequence: CAWSKQSSTDTQYF. In DNA, the CDR3 is TGTGCCTGGAGTAAACAGTCTAGCACAGATACGCAGTATTTT.